Each of the 24 T cell receptor beta chains below was sequenced from the same sample in a study of cytomegalovirus exposure and HLA in healthy donors. Primers: 60 Vbeta forward and 13 Jbeta reverse. Measured with immunoSEQ multiplex PCR; TCRdb has only the in-frame clones, and not every one. The table lists some 180,000 clones, just under 80% of them singletons. Sequences were obtained from PBMCs. The receptors come from a woman aged 25 to 45 in good health and CMV-seronegative.

This chain connects TRBV5-1 to TRBJ1-2; 8 bases align to TRBD1. CDR3 length equals 16 residues. After removal of 0 bases from V and 4 bases from J, the junction contained 8 bases not matched to a gene. Germline CDR1 is SGHRS and CDR2 is YFSETQ. The DNA for the CDR3 is TGCGCCAGCAGCTTGGCTCGACAGGGGTTAGGCTATGGCTACACCTTC. It specifies CASSLARQGLGYGYTF.

This clone was seen only a few times. The chain couples TRBV30 to TRBJ2-7; 12 bases are a match to TRBD1. The CDR3 length is 18 residues. Trimming at V came to 2 bases and at J to 5 bases, leaving 16 bases not matched to a gene. The germline gives CDR1 GTSNPN, CDR2 SVGIG (reference sequence). The CDR3 sequence is CAWSPWDRGRRLSDEQYF. In nucleotides, the CDR3 is TGTGCCTGGAGTCCATGGGACAGGGGGCGAAGGTTGTCGGACGAGCAGTACTTC. The entire variable domain, with the rest obtained from reference TRBV30 and TRBJ2-7, is as follows: SQTIHQWPATLVQPVGSPLSLECTVEGTSNPNLYWYRQAAGRGLQLLFYSVGIGQISSEVPQNLSASRPQDRQFILSSKKLLLSDSGFYLCAWSPWDRGRRLSDEQYFGPGTRLTVT.

The chain is built from TRBV27 and TRBJ2-2; D not certain. Trimming removed 7 bases from V and 0 bases from J, with 9 bases in between. CDR1 is MNHEY, CDR2 SMNVEV, per germline (reference sequence). The CDR3 is 14 amino acids. This CDR3 reads CASMRQPNTGELFF. CDR3 bases: TGTGCCAGCATGAGGCAACCGAACACCGGGGAGCTGTTTTTT.

The rearrangement uses TRBV23-1 and TRBJ2-2; 8 bases match TRBD2. TRBV23-1 is an open reading frame, and its role is uncertain. Unmatched junction bases numbered 25, after V lost 8 bases and J lost 2 bases. This CDR3 spans 21 amino acids. CDR3 sequence: CASLLGPYQGGGGINTGELFF. The CDR3 nucleotides read TGCGCCAGCCTGCTGGGGCCCTATCAAGGAGGCGGGGGGATAAACACCGGGGAGCTGTTTTTT.

With regard to this clone: Other DNA sequences in this specimen translate into the identical CDR3. The chain employs TRBV11-2 and TRBJ2-3; possible D gene TRBD2, 5 bases. V was trimmed by 8 bases and J by 3 bases, leaving 12 bases between them. CDR1 is SGHAT, CDR2 FQNNGV, per germline. This CDR3 has 13 residues. CDR3 residues: CASVPLETDTQYF. The CDR3 nucleotides are TGTGCCAGCGTACCACTAGAGACAGATACGCAGTATTTT.

This clone was observed a single time. The rearrangement joins TRBV19 to TRBJ1-2; 10 bases line up with TRBD1. V trimming: 5 bases; J trimming: 7 bases; junction bases outside the gene matches: 7. Germline V CDR1 and CDR2: LNHDA, SQIVND (reference sequence). This CDR3 spans 14 amino acids. CDR3 sequence reads: CASSPTGTGVGYTF. The DNA of the CDR3 is TGTGCCAGTAGTCCTACCGGGACAGGGGTTGGCTACACCTTC.

The chain links TRBV7-6 to TRBJ2-7; D uncertain. Between the trimmed V and J ends, which lost 5 bases and 2 bases, there was a span of 7 bases. Germline CDR1 SGHVS, CDR2 FNYEAQ. CDR3 size: 12 residues. CDR3 nucleotides: TGTGCCAGCAGCCTAACAGCCTACGAGCAGTACTTC. Its translation: CASSLTAYEQYF. Looking up the rest from reference TRBV7-6 and TRBJ2-7 gives the full variable domain: GAGVSQSPRYKVTKRGQDVALRCDPISGHVSLYWYRQALGQGPEFLTYFNYEAQQDKSGLPNDRFSAERPEGSISTLTIQRTEQRDSAMYRCASSLTAYEQYFGPGTRLTVT.

The gene calls are TRBV5-1 and TRBJ2-1; 10 bases fit TRBD2. V lost 4 bases to trimming and J lost 14 bases; unmatched junction nucleotides: 9. The length of the CDR3 is 13 residues. From germline, CDR1 is SGHRS and CDR2 YFSETQ. This chain's CDR3 is CASSPGLAETKFF. The CDR3 DNA sequence: TGCGCCAGCAGCCCAGGACTAGCGGAAACTAAGTTCTTC.

The genes are TRBV30 and TRBJ2-3; TRBD2 matches 8 bases. Germline values: CDR1 GTSNPN, CDR2 SVGIG (reference sequence). V dropped 4 bases and J dropped 2; count of bases not matched to a gene: 5. The CDR3 extends over 14 amino acids. CDR3 residues: CAWKRGITTDTQYF. For the CDR3, the DNA is TGTGCCTGGAAGCGGGGGATAACCACAGATACGCAGTATTTT.

On this clone itself: In the same sample, other DNA sequences code for this CDR3. V usage is TRBV5-1 and J usage is TRBJ2-3; 12 nucleotides match TRBD2. Germline V gene sequence: CDR1 SGHRS, CDR2 YFSETQ. The CDR3 is 14 residues long. Trimming cost V 4 bases and J 3 bases; bases outside gene matches: 0. CDR3: CASSLAGGTDTQYF. In DNA, the CDR3 is TGCGCCAGCAGCCTAGCGGGGGGGACAGATACGCAGTATTTT.

The chain has TRBV6-6 and TRBJ2-7; TRBD2 aligns across 13 bases. The germline gives CDR1 MNHNY, CDR2 SVGAGI (reference sequence). The J segment lost 3 bases and the V segment lost 4 bases, leaving 6 bases of the junction unmatched. The CDR3 extends over 16 amino acids. CDR3: CASSSSRTSGGYEQYF. In DNA form, the CDR3 reads TGTGCCAGCAGTTCGTCCCGGACTAGCGGGGGCTACGAGCAGTACTTC.

The gene calls are TRBV27 and TRBJ1-2; 9 bases agree with TRBD1. After removal of 1 base from V and 4 bases from J, the junction contained 7 bases not matched to a gene. Germline loops: CDR1 MNHEY, CDR2 SMNVEV (reference sequence). The CDR3 totals 16 residues. CDR3 DNA sequence: TGTGCCAGCAGTTTATGGTCCGGGACAGGGATCTATGGCTACACCTTC. It specifies CASSLWSGTGIYGYTF.

J is TRBJ2-7 and V is TRBV4-3; D call uncertain. V lost 1 base and J lost 5, with 12 bases in between. The length of the CDR3 is 14 residues. From germline, CDR1 is LGHNA and CDR2 YSLEER. This chain's CDR3 is CASSQGQTLHEQYF. The CDR3 coding sequence is TGCGCCAGCAGCCAAGGACAAACCCTCCACGAGCAGTACTTC.

Only a few counts were recorded for this clone. The chain carries TRBV19 and TRBJ1-1; no firm D call. The CDR3 has 16 amino acids. Germline V CDR1 and CDR2: LNHDA, SQIVND (reference sequence). Trimming pared 5 bases from V and 5 bases from J, leaving 21 bases between. CDR3 coding DNA: TGTGCCAGTAGTCCCTGGAATCCGGGCGGAGGGACTGAAGCTTTCTTT. This encodes CASSPWNPGGGTEAFF.

This clone has more than one count but fewer than ten. The chain is built from TRBV29-1 and TRBJ1-1; tentative D call: TRBD1 (5 bases). This CDR3 region has 13 residues. CDR1 SQVTM and CDR2 ANQGSEA come from the germline V gene. Trimming pared 7 bases from V and 0 bases from J, leaving 12 bases between. The CDR3 spells CSANDRVNTEAFF. CDR3 nucleotide sequence: TGCAGCGCCAACGACAGAGTGAACACTGAAGCTTTCTTT.

Only one count was recorded for this clone. This chain uses TRBV29-1 with TRBJ2-1; D unresolved. In germline, CDR1 is SQVTM, CDR2 ANQGSEA. The CDR3 extends over 12 amino acids. Between the trimmed V and J ends, which lost 4 bases and 4 bases, there was a span of 8 bases. DNA of the CDR3: TGCAGCGTTGTGGTCAGGTACAATGAGCAGTTCTTC. Translation: CSVVVRYNEQFF.

The chain carries TRBV7-9 and TRBJ2-1, with TRBD2 matching 7 bases. The CDR3 runs 14 residues. V lost 1 base to trimming and J lost 15 bases; unmatched junction nucleotides: 12. Germline V gene lookup returns CDR1 SEHNR and CDR2 FQNEAQ (reference sequence). CDR3 bases: TGTGCCAGCAGCTTAGGGAGGTTCGGCGGGGAGGGGTTCTTC. Translated: CASSLGRFGGEGFF. The full variable domain, with the rest looked up from reference TRBV7-9 and TRBJ2-1, is DTGVSQNPRHKITKRGQNVTFRCDPISEHNRLYWYRQTLGQGPEFLTYFQNEAQLEKSRLLSDRFSAERPKGSFSTLEIQRTEQGDSAMYLCASSLGRFGGEGFFGPGTRLTVL.

In its sample, this clone was seen a few times. The rearrangement joins TRBV5-1 to TRBJ2-7, with 7 nucleotides matching TRBD1. This CDR3 has 13 residues. The germline V gene has CDR1 SGHRS and CDR2 YFSETQ. Trimming removed 3 bases from V and 5 bases from J; junction bases left unmatched: 5. DNA for the CDR3: TGCGCCAGCAGCTCGATTACAGGGGACGAGCAGTACTTC. Amino acids: CASSSITGDEQYF. The whole variable domain, remainder taken from reference TRBV5-1 and TRBJ2-7, is KAGVTQTPRYLIKTRGQQVTLSCSPISGHRSVSWYQQTPGQGLQFLFEYFSETQRNKGNFPGRFSGRQFSNSRSEMNVSTLELGDSALYLCASSSITGDEQYFGPGTRLTVT.

This chain links TRBV9 with TRBJ2-3; D is perhaps TRBD2 (5 bases). CDR1 is SGDLS, CDR2 YYNGEE, per germline. The V gene lost 0 bases and the J gene lost 6 bases, with 17 bases spanning the gap. The CDR3 covers 16 residues. The chain's CDR3 is CASSVGRGDGTDTQYF. Written as DNA, the CDR3 is TGTGCCAGCAGCGTAGGTCGGGGAGATGGTACTGATACGCAGTATTTT.

V is TRBV7-3 and J is TRBJ2-1; weak D call: TRBD2 (5 bases). This CDR3 has 13 residues. Germline CDR1 reads SGHTA; CDR2 reads FQGTGA. Deletions cut 3 bases from V and 8 bases from J, with 11 bases between. CDR3 bases: TGTGCCAGCAGCTTCGGAGGTAGCGATGAGCAGTTCTTC. It codes for CASSFGGSDEQFF.

This sequence joins TRBV15 and TRBJ2-7; 8 nucleotides align to TRBD1. Germline-derived CDR1 and CDR2 are LNHNV and YYDKDF (reference sequence). There are 15 residues in the CDR3. V gave up 1 base and J gave up 3 bases; unmatched junction bases: 5. CDR3 residues: CATSRAPDRGYEQYF. The CDR3 bases are TGTGCCACCAGCAGAGCCCCCGACAGGGGCTACGAGCAGTACTTC. The variable domain in full, with the rest retrieved from reference TRBV15 and TRBJ2-7, is DAMVIQNPRYQVTQFGKPVTLSCSQTLNHNVMYWYQQKSSQAPKLLFHYYDKDFNNEADTPDNFQSRRPNTSFCFLDIRSPGLGDTAMYLCATSRAPDRGYEQYFGPGTRLTVT.

The rearrangement links TRBV5-1 to TRBJ1-1; D might be TRBD1 (6 bases). Trimming shortened V by 4 bases and J by 2 bases, and 12 bases separated the two germline ends. The length of the CDR3 is 14 residues. Germline V gives CDR1 SGHRS, CDR2 YFSETQ. The CDR3 DNA reads as TGCGCCAGCAGCGAGGACAGACCAAACACTGAAGCTTTCTTT. Its translation: CASSEDRPNTEAFF.

J is TRBJ2-3 and V is TRBV27; 7 nucleotides match TRBD2. The CDR3 runs to 15 residues. V shed 5 bases, J shed 3 bases, and the junction held 8 bases outside the gene matches. Germline assignment: CDR1 MNHEY and CDR2 SMNVEV (reference sequence). The CDR3 region has the DNA TGTGCCAGCAGTCCCCGGACTAGTAGTACAGATACGCAGTATTTT. This encodes CASSPRTSSTDTQYF.

J is TRBJ1-2 and V is TRBV5-1; D is perhaps TRBD1 (6 bases). CDR3 length: 14 residues. Trimming took 4 bases from V and 6 from J, leaving 16 bases between them. Per germline, CDR1 SGHRS and CDR2 YFSETQ. The DNA of the CDR3 is TGCGCCAGCAGCGTGGACAGCTGGGGGGATGGCTACACCTTC. Protein product: CASSVDSWGDGYTF.